Below are 30 T cell receptor beta chains sequenced from a single sample in a study of shared clonotypes between healthy human individuals. CD45RO-negative, CCR7-selected cells formed the naive CD8 fraction, which excluded terminally differentiated effector memory CD45RA+ cells. Clones were sequenced by immunoSEQ multiplex PCR, and TCRdb holds only the in-frame ones, with some missing. The sample consists of some 2.1 million clones, about 93% of them appearing once. The specimen sequenced was naive CD8+ T cells from PBMCs. The receptor source for this set is a man aged 18 to 29 in good health. Some clones in this sample may be carry-over from other donors' samples.

The chain carries TRBV28 and TRBJ2-7; maybe TRBD1 (5 bases). CDR3 length equals 17 residues. Per the germline V gene, CDR1 is MDHEN and CDR2 is SYDVKM. The germline V and J ends were trimmed by 2 bases and 1 base, with 18 bases remaining between them. Written as DNA, the CDR3 is TGTGCCAGCAGTTTACTCAACGTTCCACAGGAATCCTACGAGCAGTACTTC. Amino acid sequence: CASSLLNVPQESYEQYF.

This clone came up once. V and J are TRBV7-8 and TRBJ1-1; D ambiguous. Germline V CDR1 and CDR2: SGHVS, FQNEAQ. Trimming took off 10 bases at V and 0 bases at J, with 24 bases between the two ends. The CDR3 covers 17 residues. DNA for the CDR3: TGTGCCACCCAGTTAGCGGGTCTGATTTTCATGAACACTGAAGCTTTCTTT. Translation: CATQLAGLIFMNTEAFF. Full variable domain (outside the CDR3, taken from reference TRBV7-8 and TRBJ1-1): GAGVSQSPRYKVAKRGQDVALRCDPISGHVSLFWYQQALGQGPEFLTYFQNEAQLDKSGLPSDRFFAERPEGSVSTLKIQRTQQEDSAVYLCATQLAGLIFMNTEAFFGQGTRLTVV.

CDR3 nucleotide sequence: TGCGCCAGCAGTATTAGGAGGGCCGGGGAGCTGTTTTTT. Translation: CASSIRRAGELFF. The chain has TRBV4-1 and TRBJ2-2; D may be TRBD2 (6 bases). Germline CDR1 reads MGHRA; CDR2 reads YSYEKL. The CDR3 has 13 amino acids. The germline V and J ends were trimmed by 6 bases and 6 bases, with 11 bases remaining between them.

The J gene is TRBJ2-7, the V gene TRBV4-2, with a weak D call TRBD2 (6 bases). This CDR3 is built from 15 residues. Trimming removed 1 base at V and 4 bases at J, with 14 bases between. Germline V CDR1 and CDR2: LGHNA, YNFKEQ. CDR3 sequence reads: CASSQGLGSGYEQYF. The CDR3 DNA sequence: TGTGCCAGCAGCCAAGGACTCGGGAGTGGTTACGAGCAGTACTTC.

The chain combines TRBV30 with TRBJ2-7, with a weak D call TRBD2 (6 bases). V dropped 3 bases and J dropped 4 bases, with 10 bases sitting between them. CDR3 size: 12 residues. Germline lookup yields CDR1 GTSNPN and CDR2 SVGIG (reference sequence). The CDR3 sequence is CAWSPGDYEQYF. As DNA, the CDR3 is TGTGCCTGGAGCCCGGGGGATTACGAGCAGTACTTC.

The genes are TRBV6-5 and TRBJ1-2; unclear D gene. This CDR3 has 15 amino acids. V lost 4 bases and J lost 3, with 15 bases in between. Germline CDR1 is MNHEY and CDR2 is SVGAGI. The CDR3 loop reads CASSSYVDGYYGYTF. The CDR3 region has the DNA TGTGCCAGCAGTTCCTATGTTGACGGCTACTATGGCTACACCTTC.

The V and J genes are TRBV28 and TRBJ1-1; D remains ambiguous. CDR3 size: 13 residues. CDR1 and CDR2 from the germline V gene are MDHEN and SYDVKM. V was clipped by 4 bases and J by 4 bases, with 10 bases between them. This CDR3 reads CASSYTEGTEAFF. In DNA, the CDR3 is TGTGCCAGCAGTTACACCGAGGGCACTGAAGCTTTCTTT.

J is TRBJ2-6 and V is TRBV19; 7 bases align to TRBD1. CDR3 length: 14 amino acids. V lost 5 bases and J lost 8; bases outside the gene matches: 6. Looked up from germline, CDR1 is LNHDA and CDR2 is SQIVND (reference sequence). Here the CDR3 DNA reads TGTGCCAGTAGTCCTCGACAGGGTACCAACGTCCTGACTTTC. Translating gives CASSPRQGTNVLTF.

The rearrangement links TRBV7-9 to TRBJ1-1; perhaps TRBD1 as D (6 bases). Germline lookup yields CDR1 SEHNR and CDR2 FQNEAQ (reference sequence). V was pared by 6 bases and J by 6 bases, with 14 bases between. This CDR3 has 13 amino acids. CDR3 nucleotide sequence: TGTGCCAGCAGAGGGGGGGGACGCCCTGAAGCTTTCTTT. Protein sequence: CASRGGGRPEAFF.

V and J are TRBV7-6 and TRBJ2-6; D is undetermined. Germline CDR1 SGHVS, CDR2 FNYEAQ. CDR3 length: 16 residues. V was cut by 1 base and J by 3 bases, with 10 bases left in between. This CDR3 is CASSLVPRVGANVLTF. CDR3 DNA sequence: TGTGCCAGCAGCTTAGTTCCTCGTGTTGGGGCCAACGTCCTGACTTTC.

This chain connects TRBV2 to TRBJ1-5; the D is unclear. Looked up from germline, CDR1 is SNHLY and CDR2 is FYNNEI. Trimming removed 7 bases from V and 1 base from J, with 8 bases in between. The CDR3 is made up of 13 amino acids. The DNA for the CDR3 is TGTGCCAGCAAAGGTTTAAGCAATCAGCCCCAGCATTTT. This translates into CASKGLSNQPQHF. The full variable domain, rest sourced from reference TRBV2 and TRBJ1-5, is EPEVTQTPSHQVTQMGQEVILRCVPISNHLYFYWYRQILGQKVEFLVSFYNNEISEKSEIFDDQFSVERPDGSNFTLKIRSTKLEDSAMYFCASKGLSNQPQHFGDGTRLSIL.

The rearrangement uses TRBV5-8 and TRBJ2-2, with TRBD1 matching over 7 bases. The V and J ends lost 3 bases and 5 bases, in that order; junction bases with no gene match: 7. This CDR3 is built from 15 residues. Germline loops: CDR1 SGHTS, CDR2 YDEGEE. For the CDR3, the DNA is TGTGCCAGCAGCTGGGGACAGCAGATAACCGGGGAGCTGTTTTTT. It is translated as CASSWGQQITGELFF.

This chain uses TRBV9 with TRBJ2-2; TRBD2 matches 8 bases. This CDR3 is 16 amino acids long. V lost 0 bases, J lost 7 bases, and 8 bases stayed unmatched. CDR1 and CDR2 (germline): SGDLS, YYNGEE. CDR3: CASSVVVGRALGELFF. The CDR3 DNA sequence: TGTGCCAGCAGCGTAGTAGTCGGGAGGGCCCTCGGGGAGCTGTTTTTT.

As regards this clone: The sample has other DNA sequences that encode this CDR3 too. The V gene is TRBV27, the J gene TRBJ2-2; D uncertain. Deletions cut 3 bases from V and 6 bases from J, with 5 bases between. The CDR3 has 12 residues. Germline CDR1 MNHEY, CDR2 SMNVEV (reference sequence). The CDR3 loop reads CASSFGSGELFF. CDR3 nucleotides: TGTGCCAGCAGTTTCGGGTCCGGGGAGCTGTTTTTT.

The rearrangement links TRBV11-2 to TRBJ2-1; 8 nucleotides align to TRBD1. V gave up 2 bases and J gave up 11 bases; unmatched junction bases: 17. CDR3 length equals 17 residues. CDR1 and CDR2 (germline): SGHAT, FQNNGV. This chain's CDR3 is CASSLPPDRGYNDKQFF. In DNA form, the CDR3 reads TGTGCCAGCAGCTTACCGCCCGACAGGGGATACAATGATAAGCAGTTCTTC.

The chain recombines TRBV6-5 with TRBJ2-1; D tentatively fits TRBD1 or TRBD2 (5 bases each). Germline V gives CDR1 MNHEY, CDR2 SVGAGI. The CDR3 contains 12 residues. The V and J ends lost 8 bases and 9 bases respectively, with 14 bases between them. In DNA form, the CDR3 reads TGTGCCAGCGCAACTGAGGGGACTGAGCAGTTCTTC. It is translated as CASATEGTEQFF.

This chain uses TRBV19 with TRBJ2-7; 7 bases agree with TRBD1. CDR1 is LNHDA and CDR2 is SQIVND in the germline V gene (reference sequence). The CDR3 is made up of 17 amino acids. V was clipped by 2 bases and J by 0 bases; unmatched bases: 10. The CDR3 sequence is CASSISRGIAYSYEQYF. For the CDR3, the DNA is TGTGCCAGTAGTATAAGCAGGGGGATAGCCTACTCCTACGAGCAGTACTTC.

The J gene is TRBJ2-2, the V gene TRBV15, with D perhaps being TRBD1 or TRBD2 (5 bases each). The V and J ends lost 5 bases and 1 base respectively, with 23 bases between them. Germline CDR1 is LNHNV and CDR2 is YYDKDF (reference sequence). CDR3 length: 19 amino acids. The DNA for the CDR3 is TGTGCCACCAGCGGGTTAACGCAGGGCGTGAGGGTGAACACCGGGGAGCTGTTTTTT. It is translated as CATSGLTQGVRVNTGELFF.

Concerning this clone itself: This specimen includes other DNA sequences encoding the same CDR3. V and J are TRBV9 and TRBJ1-3; D is possibly TRBD1 (6 bases). This CDR3 is built from 14 residues. The germline V gene has CDR1 SGDLS and CDR2 YYNGEE. V was clipped by 0 bases and J by 2 bases, with 6 bases between them. CDR3 sequence: CASSVDRAGNTIYF. CDR3 sequence (DNA): TGTGCCAGCAGCGTAGACAGGGCTGGAAACACCATATATTTT.

The chain joins TRBV10-3 to TRBJ2-1, with a weak D call TRBD2 (6 bases). The V and J ends lost 4 bases and 8 bases respectively, with 9 bases between them. This CDR3 has 12 amino acids. Germline CDR1 and CDR2: ENHRY and SYGVKD. Here the CDR3 reads CAISGGADEQFF. The CDR3 coding sequence is TGTGCCATCAGTGGCGGGGCCGATGAGCAGTTCTTC.

CDR3 amino acids: CASSLAAGTLPQHF. In nucleotides, the CDR3 is TGTGCCAGCAGCTTGGCTGCAGGGACTCTTCCCCAGCATTTT. The genes are TRBV5-6 and TRBJ1-5; a possible D gene is TRBD1 (5 bases). The ends were cut back, 0 bases at V and 10 bases at J, with 14 bases in the middle. The CDR3 extends over 14 amino acids. The germline gives CDR1 SGHDT, CDR2 YYEEEE.

This clone was counted once. This chain joins TRBV7-9 and TRBJ2-7; D is perhaps TRBD1 (5 bases). Germline V gene data show CDR1 as SEHNR and CDR2 as FQNEAQ (reference sequence). The CDR3 is 13 residues long. V lost 5 bases and J lost 4, with 12 bases in between. This CDR3 is CASSTTVEYEQYF. The CDR3 DNA is TGTGCCAGCAGCACGACAGTGGAGTACGAGCAGTACTTC. Together with reference TRBV7-9 and TRBJ2-7, the CDR3 gives the full variable domain: DTGVSQNPRHKITKRGQNVTFRCDPISEHNRLYWYRQTLGQGPEFLTYFQNEAQLEKSRLLSDRFSAERPKGSFSTLEIQRTEQGDSAMYLCASSTTVEYEQYFGPGTRLTVT.

This clone was detected once. V and J are TRBV28 and TRBJ2-7; 9 nucleotides align to TRBD1. Germline CDR1 is MDHEN and CDR2 is SYDVKM. This CDR3 contains 14 residues. V was clipped by 6 bases and J by 2 bases; unmatched bases: 5. CDR3: CASSRTGDAYEQYF. CDR3 bases: TGTGCCAGCAGCAGGACAGGGGATGCCTACGAGCAGTACTTC. The full variable domain, rest sourced from reference TRBV28 and TRBJ2-7, is DVKVTQSSRYLVKRTGEKVFLECVQDMDHENMFWYRQDPGLGLRLIYFSYDVKMKEKGDIPEGYSVSREKKERFSLILESASTNQTSMYLCASSRTGDAYEQYFGPGTRLTVT.

The rearrangement joins TRBV7-8 to TRBJ1-5; D is unclear. Germline CDR1 and CDR2: SGHVS and FQNEAQ. This CDR3 region has 17 residues. Trimming removed 5 bases at V and 5 bases at J, with 22 bases between. The CDR3 nucleotides are TGTGCCAGCAGCGGCCCCCTCGCGGCGTCCGCCGATCAGCCCCAGCATTTT. Its translation: CASSGPLAASADQPQHF.

The genes are TRBV6-1 and TRBJ2-5; D not certain. The CDR3 has 13 amino acids. Between the trimmed V and J ends, which lost 10 bases and 0 bases, there was a span of 12 bases. The germline V gene has CDR1 MNHNS and CDR2 SASEGT. The CDR3 nucleotides read TGTGCCACCCCGACCGCGTACCAAGAGACCCAGTACTTC. It translates to CATPTAYQETQYF.

V gene TRBV7-2 combines with J gene TRBJ2-7; 7 nucleotides agree with TRBD2. The CDR3 extends over 15 amino acids. Losses at the gene ends were 1 base for V and 3 bases for J; bases not matched to a gene: 6. The V gene's germline CDR1 is SGHTA and CDR2 FQGNSA. CDR3 region: CASSLVPGEGYEQYF. CDR3 bases: TGTGCCAGCAGCTTAGTCCCCGGGGAGGGCTACGAGCAGTACTTC.

The CDR3 DNA reads as TGCAGCACGACAAGGGGGGGGAGCTACGAGCAGTACTTC. Its protein product is CSTTRGGSYEQYF. The chain couples TRBV29-1 to TRBJ2-7; tentatively, D is TRBD2 (7 bases). This CDR3 has 13 residues. V gave up 8 bases and J gave up 3 bases, with 17 bases separating them. Germline CDR1 and CDR2: SQVTM and ANQGSEA.

The chain is built from TRBV4-3 and TRBJ2-7; TRBD1 matches 10 bases. Trimming took 0 bases from V and 5 from J; bases not matched to a gene: 13. Germline values: CDR1 LGHNA, CDR2 YSLEER. The length of the CDR3 is 18 residues. The CDR3 region is CASSQEGTGDSVDHEQYF. The CDR3 DNA reads as TGCGCCAGCAGCCAAGAGGGGACAGGGGATTCTGTTGATCACGAGCAGTACTTC.

The chain carries TRBV6-6 and TRBJ2-7; 9 bases are shared with TRBD1. Losses at the gene ends were 5 bases for V and 6 bases for J; bases not matched to a gene: 8. The germline V gene encodes CDR1 MNHNY and CDR2 SVGAGI (reference sequence). The CDR3 sequence is 14 residues long. This CDR3 is CASSMNRGLGEQYF. The CDR3 coding sequence is TGTGCCAGCAGTATGAACAGGGGGCTGGGCGAGCAGTACTTC.

The chain uses TRBV7-8 and TRBJ1-3, with a tentative D call TRBD1 (6 bases). Per the germline V gene, CDR1 is SGHVS and CDR2 is FQNEAQ. Deletions cut 7 bases from V and 0 bases from J, with 13 bases between. This CDR3 has 15 amino acids. In nucleotides, the CDR3 is TGTGCCAGCACTCAGGGGCCTTACTCTGGAAACACCATATATTTT. Its protein product is CASTQGPYSGNTIYF.